One sample yielded the 21 T cell receptor beta chains listed below, sequenced in a study of T-cell reconstitution after alpha-beta-depleted transplantation in children. Researchers prepared the TCRbeta library using unique molecular identifiers, the study reports. TCRdb itself ran the PCR reads through MiXCR, one entry per CDR3 protein. This sample has some 80,000 distinct CDR3 sequences, with 15% to 20% found just once. This material consisted of PBMCs, mostly from graft donor cells, taken 360 days after TCRalphabeta/CD19-depleted stem cell transplant. The receptors were sampled from a male patient between 2 and 10 years old who had a stem cell transplant for acute lymphoblastic leukemia, so the T cells may come from the graft donor.

This clonotype was observed a few times. This rearrangement joins TRBV5-5 to TRBJ2-2; D is unclear. This CDR3 is 17 amino acids long. The ends were cut back, 4 bases at V and 0 bases at J, with 16 bases in the middle. Germline V gene data show CDR1 as SGHKS and CDR2 as YYEKEE (reference sequence). CDR3 loop: CASSAPWLFANTGELFF. CDR3 sequence (DNA): TGTGCCAGCAGCGCTCCGTGGCTCTTCGCGAACACCGGGGAGCTGTTTTTT.

This clonotype has only a few counts. The CDR3 sequence: CASSLGRDRGRQPQHF. The CDR3 coding sequence is TGTGCCAGCAGCTTAGGTAGGGACAGGGGGCGACAGCCCCAGCATTTT. The V and J genes are TRBV11-2 and TRBJ1-5; 12 bases match TRBD1. Germline-derived CDR1 and CDR2 are SGHAT and FQNNGV. Trimming removed 1 base from V and 7 bases from J; junction bases left unmatched: 5. This CDR3 has 16 amino acids.

At least ten counts were recorded for this clonotype. The gene calls are TRBV5-4 and TRBJ2-7; D is perhaps TRBD2 (6 bases). CDR3 length: 14 residues. The germline CDR1 and CDR2 sequences are SGHNT and YYREEE (reference sequence). The germline V and J ends were trimmed by 0 bases and 3 bases, with 10 bases remaining between them. CDR3 sequence: CASSLGPGLYEQYF. Here the CDR3 DNA reads TGTGCCAGCAGCTTGGGTCCGGGACTCTACGAGCAGTACTTC.

In DNA, the CDR3 is TGCGCCAGCAGCTTCAGGGAAAATTCACCCCTCCACTTT. It is translated as CASSFRENSPLHF. V and J are TRBV5-1 and TRBJ1-6, with D possibly matching TRBD1 (5 bases). Trimming removed 2 bases at V and 7 bases at J, with 7 bases between. From germline, CDR1 is SGHRS and CDR2 YFSETQ. The CDR3 contains 13 residues.

The rearrangement joins TRBV6-1 to TRBJ2-1, with 13 positions matching TRBD2. V trimming: 6 bases; J trimming: 2 bases; junction bases outside the gene matches: 4. The CDR3 runs to 16 residues. CDR1 and CDR2 from the germline V gene are MNHNS and SASEGT. The CDR3 sequence: CASRGLAGTTYNEQFF. The CDR3 DNA reads as TGTGCCAGCAGGGGACTAGCGGGAACCACCTACAATGAGCAGTTCTTC.

This clonotype turned up a few times. V gene TRBV12-5 combines with J gene TRBJ2-1, with no clear D. The CDR3 spans 16 residues. Germline values: CDR1 LGHNT, CDR2 FRNRAP. With 3 bases removed from V and 0 bases from J, the gap between germline ends came to 12 bases. CDR3 amino acids: CASGLPATGSYNEQFF. CDR3 in DNA: TGTGCTAGTGGTTTACCAGCCACCGGCTCCTACAATGAGCAGTTCTTC.

V is TRBV7-9 and J is TRBJ1-2; no firm D call. Per germline, CDR1 SEHNR and CDR2 FQNEAQ (reference sequence). V was pared by 5 bases and J by 0 bases, with 7 bases between. This CDR3 comprises 13 residues. CDR3 amino acids: CASSPPSNYGYTF. In DNA, the CDR3 is TGTGCCAGCAGCCCGCCGTCTAACTATGGCTACACCTTC.

CDR3 in amino acids: CASSHRTGNNSPLHF. The CDR3 DNA reads TGTGCCAGCAGCCACCGGACGGGCAATAATTCACCCCTCCACTTT. The gene calls are TRBV3-1 and TRBJ1-6; no definite D call. The CDR3 extends over 15 amino acids. CDR1 is LGHDT, CDR2 YNNKEL, per germline (reference sequence). The ends were cut back, 3 bases at V and 5 bases at J, with 11 bases in the middle.

A few counts support this clonotype. The rearrangement joins TRBV21-1 to TRBJ2-6; TRBD2 is the table's D call and was not checked against the DNA. TRBV21-1 is a pseudogene. CDR3 length: 18 amino acids. CDR3 region: CASGRGGGLHSGANVLTF. CDR3 in DNA: TGTGCCAGCGGTAGGGGGGGAGGGCTACACTCTGGGGCCAACGTCCTGACTTTC.

The chain recombines TRBV12-3 or TRBV12-4 with TRBJ2-1; 10 bases fit TRBD2. CDR3 length: 18 residues. Trimming removed 6 bases from V and 2 bases from J; junction bases left unmatched: 13. In DNA form, the CDR3 reads TGTGCCAGCAGCCTGACTAGCGGGTTCCGGGTTACCTACAATGAGCAGTTCTTC. Translating gives CASSLTSGFRVTYNEQFF.

This clonotype was seen ten or more times. The chain is built from TRBV27 and TRBJ2-1; TRBD1 is a possible D gene (6 bases). The CDR3 has 17 amino acids. The V gene lost 5 bases and the J gene lost 4 bases, with 21 bases spanning the gap. Germline CDR1 reads MNHEY; CDR2 reads SMNVEV (reference sequence). CDR3 in amino acids: CASSPSMDRLPYNEQFF. CDR3 DNA: TGTGCCAGCAGTCCTTCGATGGACAGACTACCGTACAATGAGCAGTTCTTC.

The chain has TRBV6-5 and TRBJ2-7; D unresolved. Looked up from germline, CDR1 is MNHEY and CDR2 is SVGAGI. CDR3 length equals 13 residues. The V end lost 0 bases, the J end lost 7 bases, and 10 bases lay between the germline ends. In nucleotides, the CDR3 is TGTGCCAGCAGTTACTCGATTTTTGGTGAGCAGTACTTC. It encodes CASSYSIFGEQYF.

This clonotype occurred a few times. The chain employs TRBV12-3 or TRBV12-4 and TRBJ1-1; D gene ambiguous. CDR3 length equals 13 residues. V gave up 5 bases and J gave up 1 base, with 8 bases separating them. Here the CDR3 reads CASSLMQNTEAFF. DNA for the CDR3: TGTGCCAGCAGTCTAATGCAGAACACTGAAGCTTTCTTT.

The table lists this clonotype with a few counts. This chain links TRBV11-2 with TRBJ1-1; D call uncertain. Germline CDR1 and CDR2: SGHAT and FQNNGV. There are 12 residues in the CDR3. The V and J ends lost 6 bases and 0 bases respectively, with 5 bases between them. CDR3 region: CASRGLNTEAFF. The CDR3 DNA is TGTGCCAGCAGAGGTTTGAACACTGAAGCTTTCTTT.

This chain connects TRBV4-1 to TRBJ2-4; D unclear. Trimming pared 0 bases from V and 0 bases from J, leaving 3 bases between. Germline V gene sequence: CDR1 MGHRA, CDR2 YSYEKL. The CDR3 consists of 14 residues. The CDR3 here is CASSQEEAKNIQYF. CDR3 bases: TGCGCCAGCAGCCAAGAGGAAGCCAAAAACATTCAGTACTTC.

This chain connects TRBV20-1 to TRBJ2-1; D gene unclear. The CDR3 extends over 12 amino acids. The germline V gene has CDR1 DFQATT and CDR2 SNEGSKA (reference sequence). The germline V and J ends were trimmed by 4 bases and 4 bases, with 8 bases remaining between them. CDR3 DNA sequence: TGCAGTGCTACCCGTCCGTACAATGAGCAGTTCTTC. It specifies CSATRPYNEQFF.

This clonotype was observed a few times. The rearrangement uses TRBV7-9 and TRBJ2-7; 8 positions agree with TRBD1. Germline CDR1 reads SEHNR; CDR2 reads FQNEAQ (reference sequence). The CDR3 is 15 residues long. Trimming cost V 5 bases and J 1 base; bases outside gene matches: 7. The CDR3 bases are TGTGCCAGCAGCGGTCGACAGGGGCTTTCCTACGAGCAGTACTTC. Protein product: CASSGRQGLSYEQYF.

The V call is TRBV7-9, the J call TRBJ2-1, with 8 bases fitting TRBD2. The J segment lost 8 bases and the V segment lost 2 bases, leaving 8 bases of the junction unmatched. Per the germline V gene, CDR1 is SEHNR and CDR2 is FQNEAQ (reference sequence). This CDR3 is built from 15 residues. The CDR3 loop reads CASSLYGGRPDEQFF. CDR3 coding DNA: TGTGCCAGCAGCTTATACGGCGGGAGGCCGGATGAGCAGTTCTTC.

The chain carries TRBV28 and TRBJ2-2; D not certain. Trimming cost V 3 bases and J 4 bases, with 6 bases left between them. The CDR3 runs to 13 residues. Germline lookup yields CDR1 MDHEN and CDR2 SYDVKM. The CDR3 spells CASSFPRTGELFF. The DNA of the CDR3 is TGTGCCAGCAGTTTTCCTCGCACCGGGGAGCTGTTTTTT.

This clonotype was found a few times. This sequence joins TRBV6-5 and TRBJ2-1; the match to TRBD2 covers 10 bases. V shed 4 bases, J shed 6 bases, and the junction held 15 bases outside the gene matches. CDR1 and CDR2 (germline): MNHEY, SVGAGI. This CDR3 region has 18 residues. The CDR3 is CASSSPRELAGSRNEQFF. The CDR3 DNA is TGTGCCAGCAGTTCCCCGAGGGAACTAGCGGGAAGTCGCAATGAGCAGTTCTTC.

The chain carries TRBV12-3 or TRBV12-4 and TRBJ2-3; TRBD2 agrees at 12 bases. V was clipped by 7 bases and J by 2 bases; unmatched bases: 10. This CDR3 comprises 17 residues. This CDR3 reads CASNPSGRAYITDTQYF. The CDR3 nucleotides are TGTGCCAGCAATCCTAGCGGGAGGGCCTATATCACAGATACGCAGTATTTT.